This T cell receptor beta chain is drawn from a study of OX40 agonist ivuxolimab in advanced cancers. Only in-frame clones appear in the TCRdb table, and some are missing; sequencing was by immunoSEQ multiplex PCR. The table lists more than 50,000 clones, more than 85% of them singletons. The sample holds one count of this clone. The antigen remains unidentified. Study-wide results and caveats: Blood T cells, both CD4+ and CD8+, expanded clonally by week 6 at 0.1 to 3.0 mg/kg.

CDR3 length: 14 residues. Germline lookup yields CDR1 SEHNR and CDR2 FQNEAQ (reference sequence). Trimming at V came to 4 bases and at J to 6 bases, leaving 7 bases not matched to a gene. The TCR sequence derives from an adult with an advanced solid tumor such as melanoma, head and neck, liver or kidney cancer. J is TRBJ2-7 and V is TRBV7-9; TRBD1 agrees at 9 bases. The material was CD4+ or CD8+ T cells sorted from blood, obtained in a trial of the OX40 agonist ivuxolimab. The CDR3 region has the DNA TGTGCCAGCAGCTCCGGGACAGGGTTTAGCGAGCAGTACTTC. The encoded protein is CASSSGTGFSEQYF. Using reference TRBV7-9 and TRBJ2-7 for the parts outside the CDR3, the full variable domain is DTGVSQNPRHKITKRGQNVTFRCDPISEHNRLYWYRQTLGQGPEFLTYFQNEAQLEKSRLLSDRFSAERPKGSFSTLEIQRTEQGDSAMYLCASSSGTGFSEQYFGPGTRLTVT.